Listed below are T cell receptor beta chains from one sample, sequenced in a study of CD4+ T cells in melanoma. TCRdb's table, derived via immunoSEQ multiplex PCR, lists solely in-frame clones and lacks some. This sample has over 130,000 clones, with roughly 91% found just once. Receptors originate from a human donor with melanoma. Each CDR3 is given with its conserved first and last residue. Fields, in order: J gene, clone size, CDR3 length, D gene, V gene, CDR3 protein, CDR3 DNA. D genes are given only for firm matches. For some rows the clone size is stated as once, few or many, or as a class when expanded; others skip it.

>TRBJ2-3|.|13|.|TRBV4-1
CASSQDPAPTQYF
TGCGCCAGCAGCCAAGACCCCGCCCCTACGCAGTATTTT
>TRBJ2-7|.|14|TRBD2|TRBV6-5
CASSRAGGSYEQYF
TGTGCCAGCAGCCGAGCGGGGGGATCCTACGAGCAGTACTTC
>TRBJ1-3|.|13|.|TRBV10-1
CASSLQGGNTIYF
TGCGCCAGCAGTCTACAGGGAGGAAACACCATATATTTT
>TRBJ2-1|.|14|.|TRBV7-6
CASSLIGTLNEQFF
TGTGCCAGCAGCTTAATAGGGACTCTCAATGAGCAGTTCTTC
>TRBJ1-1|.|14|TRBD1|TRBV30
CAWGTGIGQLEAFF
TGTGCCTGGGGGACAGGGATTGGCCAACTAGAAGCTTTCTTT
>TRBJ1-1|.|14|.|TRBV7-2
CASAKTVFRTEAFF
TGTGCCAGCGCTAAGACGGTCTTTCGCACTGAAGCTTTCTTT
>TRBJ2-2|.|14|.|TRBV19
CASSIKRNTGELFF
TGTGCCAGTAGTATAAAACGGAACACCGGGGAGCTGTTTTTT
>TRBJ1-4|few|17|.|TRBV4-2
CASSQGLSRSGDEKLFF
TGTGCCAGCAGCCAAGGATTGTCTCGGAGTGGGGATGAAAAACTGTTTTTT
>TRBJ2-7|.|17|TRBD2|TRBV5-5
CASIPGGGLKGPYEQYF
TGTGCCAGCATCCCCGGGGGGGGACTCAAGGGTCCCTACGAGCAGTACTTC
>TRBJ1-1|.|14|TRBD1|TRBV2
CASSEDRVSTEAFF
TGTGCCAGCAGTGAGGACAGGGTTAGCACTGAAGCTTTCTTT
>TRBJ2-3|.|14|.|TRBV5-1
CASSRNSLTDTQYF
TGCGCCAGCAGTAGGAATAGTCTCACAGATACGCAGTATTTT
>TRBJ2-1|once|13|.|TRBV9
CASSVQGRDEQFF
TGTGCCAGCAGCGTACAGGGTAGGGATGAGCAGTTCTTC
>TRBJ1-3|.|16|.|TRBV30
CAWSGRPTVDGNTIYF
TGTGCCTGGAGTGGACGGCCGACAGTTGATGGAAACACCATATATTTT
>TRBJ1-2|.|15|.|TRBV4-1
CASSQGGPTVYGYTF
TGCGCCAGCAGCCAAGGGGGGCCGACGGTCTATGGCTACACCTTC